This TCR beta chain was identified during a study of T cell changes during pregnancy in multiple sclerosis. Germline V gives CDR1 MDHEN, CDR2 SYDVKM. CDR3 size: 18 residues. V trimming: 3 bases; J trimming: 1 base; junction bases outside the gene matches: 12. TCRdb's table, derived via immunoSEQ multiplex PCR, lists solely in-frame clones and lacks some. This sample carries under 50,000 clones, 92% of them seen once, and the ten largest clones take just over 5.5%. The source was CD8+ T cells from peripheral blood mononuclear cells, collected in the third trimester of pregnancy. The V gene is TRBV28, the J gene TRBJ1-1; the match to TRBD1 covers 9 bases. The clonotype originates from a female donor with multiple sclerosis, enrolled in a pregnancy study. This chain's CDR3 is CASSFRPGTGRKNTEAFF. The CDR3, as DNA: TGTGCCAGCAGTTTCCGTCCCGGGACAGGGAGAAAGAACACTGAAGCTTTCTTT.